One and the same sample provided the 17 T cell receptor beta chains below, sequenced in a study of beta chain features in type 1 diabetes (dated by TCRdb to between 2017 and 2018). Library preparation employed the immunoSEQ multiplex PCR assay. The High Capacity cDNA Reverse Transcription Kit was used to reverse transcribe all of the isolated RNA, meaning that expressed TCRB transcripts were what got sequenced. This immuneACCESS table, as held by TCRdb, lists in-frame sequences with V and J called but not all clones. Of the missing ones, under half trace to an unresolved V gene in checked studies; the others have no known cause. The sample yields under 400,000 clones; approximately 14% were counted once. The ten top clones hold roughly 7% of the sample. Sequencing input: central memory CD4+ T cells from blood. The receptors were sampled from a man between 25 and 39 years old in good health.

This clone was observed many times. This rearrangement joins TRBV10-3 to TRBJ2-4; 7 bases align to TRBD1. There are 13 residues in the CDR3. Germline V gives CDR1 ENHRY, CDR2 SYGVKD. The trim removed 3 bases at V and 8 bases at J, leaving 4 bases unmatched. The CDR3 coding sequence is TGTGCCATCAGTGAAGACAGGGTGGACATTCAGTACTTC. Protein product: CAISEDRVDIQYF.

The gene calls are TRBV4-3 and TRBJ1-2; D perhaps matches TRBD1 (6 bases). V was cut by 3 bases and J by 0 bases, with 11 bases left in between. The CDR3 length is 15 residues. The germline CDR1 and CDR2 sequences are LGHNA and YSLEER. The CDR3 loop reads CASSHDRQANYGYTF. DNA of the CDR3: TGCGCCAGCAGCCACGATCGACAGGCTAACTATGGCTACACCTTC.

The CDR3: CASRLGQGELETQYF. For the CDR3, the DNA is TGTGCCAGCAGGCTCGGACAGGGGGAACTAGAGACCCAGTACTTC. The rearrangement uses TRBV27 and TRBJ2-5; 10 bases map to TRBD1. The CDR3 runs to 15 residues. Losses at the gene ends were 6 bases for V and 4 bases for J; bases not matched to a gene: 8. Germline CDR1 and CDR2: MNHEY and SMNVEV (reference sequence).

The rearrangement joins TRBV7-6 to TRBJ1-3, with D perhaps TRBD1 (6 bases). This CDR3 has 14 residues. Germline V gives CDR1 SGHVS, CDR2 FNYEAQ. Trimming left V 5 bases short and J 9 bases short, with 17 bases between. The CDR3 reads CASSRTDSLFTIYF. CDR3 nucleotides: TGTGCCAGCAGCCGAACGGACAGCTTGTTCACCATATATTTT.

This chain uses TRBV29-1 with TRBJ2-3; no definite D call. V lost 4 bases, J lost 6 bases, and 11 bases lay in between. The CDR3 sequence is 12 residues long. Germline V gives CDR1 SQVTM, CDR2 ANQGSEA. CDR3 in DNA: TGCAGCGTTGTCTTCGGGCGGGATACGCAGTATTTT. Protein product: CSVVFGRDTQYF.

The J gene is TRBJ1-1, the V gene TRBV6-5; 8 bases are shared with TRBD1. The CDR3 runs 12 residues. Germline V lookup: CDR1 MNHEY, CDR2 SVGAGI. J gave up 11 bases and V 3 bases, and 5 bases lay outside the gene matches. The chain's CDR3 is CASSYGQGRAFF. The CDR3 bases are TGTGCCAGCAGTTATGGACAGGGTAGGGCTTTCTTT.

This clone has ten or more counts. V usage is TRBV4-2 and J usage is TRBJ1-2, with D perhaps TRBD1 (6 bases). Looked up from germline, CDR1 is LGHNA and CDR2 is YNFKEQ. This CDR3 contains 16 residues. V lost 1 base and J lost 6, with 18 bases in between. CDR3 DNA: TGTGCCAGCAGCCAAGTTAAAAGGAACAGGGAGGATGGCTACACCTTC. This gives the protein CASSQVKRNREDGYTF.

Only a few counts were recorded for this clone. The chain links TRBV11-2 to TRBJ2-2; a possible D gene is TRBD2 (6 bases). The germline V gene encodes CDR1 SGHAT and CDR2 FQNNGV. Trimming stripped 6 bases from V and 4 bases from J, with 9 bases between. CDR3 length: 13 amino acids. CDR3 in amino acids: CASSRRATGELFF. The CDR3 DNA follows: TGTGCCAGCAGTCGGAGGGCCACCGGGGAGCTGTTTTTT.

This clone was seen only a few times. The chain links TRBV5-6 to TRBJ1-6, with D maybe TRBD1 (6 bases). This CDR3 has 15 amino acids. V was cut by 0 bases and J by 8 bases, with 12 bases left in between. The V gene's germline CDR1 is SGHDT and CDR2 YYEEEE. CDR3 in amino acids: CASSLGGQSDSPLHF. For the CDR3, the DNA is TGTGCCAGCAGCTTGGGGGGACAATCGGATTCACCCCTCCACTTT.

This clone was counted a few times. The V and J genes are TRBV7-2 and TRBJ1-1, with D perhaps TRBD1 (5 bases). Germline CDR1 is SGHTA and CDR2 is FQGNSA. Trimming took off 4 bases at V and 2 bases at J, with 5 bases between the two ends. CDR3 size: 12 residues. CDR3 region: CASSWDNTEAFF. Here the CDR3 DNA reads TGTGCCAGCAGCTGGGACAACACTGAAGCTTTCTTT.

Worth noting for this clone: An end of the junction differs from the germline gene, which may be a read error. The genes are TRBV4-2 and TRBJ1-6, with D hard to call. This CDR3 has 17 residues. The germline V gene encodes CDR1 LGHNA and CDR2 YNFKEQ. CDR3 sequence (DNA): TGTGCCGGCAGCCAAGATGTGAATCGGCAGGTTAATTCACCCCTCCACTTT. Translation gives CAGSQDVNRQVNSPLHF.

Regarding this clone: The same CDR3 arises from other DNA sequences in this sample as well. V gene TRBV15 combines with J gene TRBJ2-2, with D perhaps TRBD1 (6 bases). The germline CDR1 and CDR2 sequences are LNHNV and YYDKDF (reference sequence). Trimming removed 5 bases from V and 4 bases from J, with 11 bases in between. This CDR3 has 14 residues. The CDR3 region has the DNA TGTGCCACCAGCCGGGACAAGGGCACCGGGGAGCTGTTTTTT. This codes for CATSRDKGTGELFF.

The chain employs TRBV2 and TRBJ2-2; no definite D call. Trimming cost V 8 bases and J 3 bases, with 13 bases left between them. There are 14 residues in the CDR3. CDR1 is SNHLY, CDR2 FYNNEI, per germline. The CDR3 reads CASRRERDTGELFF. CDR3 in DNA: TGTGCCAGCCGGAGAGAAAGGGACACCGGGGAGCTGTTTTTT.

CDR3 sequence (DNA): TGTGCCAGCAGCTTGGACCACAGGGGATCCGATGGCTACACCTTC. Protein: CASSLDHRGSDGYTF. The chain has TRBV5-5 and TRBJ1-2; 7 nucleotides align to TRBD1. CDR1 is SGHKS, CDR2 YYEKEE, per germline (reference sequence). J was trimmed by 6 bases and V by 0 bases; bases with no gene match: 8. The CDR3 extends over 15 amino acids.

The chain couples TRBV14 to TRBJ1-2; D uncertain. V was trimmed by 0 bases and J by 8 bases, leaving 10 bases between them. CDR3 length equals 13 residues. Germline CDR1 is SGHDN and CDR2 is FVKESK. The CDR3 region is CASSQDWWYGYTF. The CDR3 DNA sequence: TGTGCCAGCAGCCAAGATTGGTGGTACGGCTACACCTTC. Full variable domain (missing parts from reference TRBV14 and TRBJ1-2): EAGVTQFPSHSVIEKGQTVTLRCDPISGHDNLYWYRRVMGKEIKFLLHFVKESKQDESGMPNNRFLAERTGGTYSTLKVQPAELEDSGVYFCASSQDWWYGYTFGSGTRLTVV.

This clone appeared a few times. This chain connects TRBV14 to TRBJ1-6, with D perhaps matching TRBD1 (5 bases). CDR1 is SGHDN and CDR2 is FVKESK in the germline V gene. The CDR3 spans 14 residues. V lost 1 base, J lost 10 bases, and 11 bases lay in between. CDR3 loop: CASSQGGYGSPLHF. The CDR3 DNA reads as TGTGCCAGCAGCCAAGGGGGGTACGGATCACCCCTCCACTTT. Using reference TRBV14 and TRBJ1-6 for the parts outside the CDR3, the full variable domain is EAGVTQFPSHSVIEKGQTVTLRCDPISGHDNLYWYRRVMGKEIKFLLHFVKESKQDESGMPNNRFLAERTGGTYSTLKVQPAELEDSGVYFCASSQGGYGSPLHFGNGTRLTVT.

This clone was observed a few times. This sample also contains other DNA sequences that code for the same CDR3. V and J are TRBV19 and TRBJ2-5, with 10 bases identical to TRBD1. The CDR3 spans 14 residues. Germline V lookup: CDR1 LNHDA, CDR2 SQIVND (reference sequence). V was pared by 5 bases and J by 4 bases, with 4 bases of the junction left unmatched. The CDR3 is CASSPRDRGETQYF. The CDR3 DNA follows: TGTGCCAGTAGTCCCCGGGACAGGGGAGAGACCCAGTACTTC.